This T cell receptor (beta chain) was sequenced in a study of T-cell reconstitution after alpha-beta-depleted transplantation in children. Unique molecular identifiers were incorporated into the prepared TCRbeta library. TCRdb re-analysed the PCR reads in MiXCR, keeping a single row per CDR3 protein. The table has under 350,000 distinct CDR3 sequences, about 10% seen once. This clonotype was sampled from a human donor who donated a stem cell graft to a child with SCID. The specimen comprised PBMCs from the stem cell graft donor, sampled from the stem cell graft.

This chain's CDR3 is CASTSERGSQETQYF. The CDR3 coding sequence is TGCGCCAGCACCTCGGAGCGGGGGAGCCAAGAGACCCAGTACTTC. This chain joins TRBV5-1 and TRBJ2-5; 8 bases line up with TRBD2. The V segment lost 6 bases and the J segment 1 base; nucleotides outside the gene matches: 8. Germline V gene lookup returns CDR1 SGHRS and CDR2 YFSETQ. The CDR3 is 15 amino acids.